What follows are 21 T cell receptor beta chains derived from one specimen sequenced in a study of post-analysis software for immune sequencing data. Broader study findings: The study found TRBV5-6, TRBV5-1 and TRBV20-1 among five or six TRBV segments more frequent in patients than controls.

Unique molecular identifiers were carried by the TCR beta cDNA libraries. TCRdb independently ran MiXCR on the PCR reads; one entry per CDR3 protein. The table shows 150,000 to 200,000 distinct CDR3 sequences, with approximately 30% occurring only once. For these receptors, no antigen is known. The specimen sequenced was blood. The receptors were sampled from a girl between 10 and 17 years old with multiple sclerosis.

Comment on this clonotype: This clone may be a read error of a much larger clone one base away. Lacking the conserved final phenylalanine or tryptophan, this CDR3 likely reflects a read error. The chain uses TRBV7-2 and TRBJ2-1; unclear D gene. V was clipped by 3 bases and J by 8 bases, with 8 bases between them. The CDR3 has 12 amino acids. The V gene's germline CDR1 is SGHTA and CDR2 FQGNSA. In nucleotides, the CDR3 is TGTGCCAGCAGCTTTTTAGCCTATGAGCAGTTCTCC. This codes for CASSFLAYEQFS.

The chain combines TRBV29-1 with TRBJ1-3; no clear D gene. Germline V CDR1 and CDR2: SQVTM, ANQGSEA. This CDR3 comprises 14 residues. Trimming removed 5 bases at V and 0 bases at J, with 11 bases between. CDR3 nucleotide sequence: TGCAGCGTTAACACCGTGAACTCTGGAAACACCATATATTTT. It specifies CSVNTVNSGNTIYF.

This clonotype was detected only a few times. The chain carries TRBV27 and TRBJ1-2, with 7 bases aligning to TRBD1. Germline-derived CDR1 and CDR2 are MNHEY and SMNVEV (reference sequence). The junction had 6 bases not matched to a gene; V was cut back by 4 bases and J by 7 bases. This CDR3 region has 13 residues. CDR3 loop: CASSSGQVPGYTF. Here the CDR3 DNA reads TGTGCCAGCAGTTCCGGACAGGTGCCTGGCTACACCTTC.

The rearrangement links TRBV7-2 to TRBJ2-1; 9 nucleotides match TRBD2. Germline loops: CDR1 SGHTA, CDR2 FQGNSA. V trimming: 3 bases; J trimming: 6 bases; junction bases outside the gene matches: 6. The CDR3 loop spans 15 amino acids. This CDR3 is CASSFTAGGGNEQFF. DNA for the CDR3: TGTGCCAGCAGCTTTACAGCGGGAGGAGGCAATGAGCAGTTCTTC.

This clonotype was observed a few times. The J gene is TRBJ1-1, the V gene TRBV27, with 8 positions matching TRBD1. The germline gives CDR1 MNHEY, CDR2 SMNVEV (reference sequence). V lost 5 bases to trimming and J lost 0 bases; unmatched junction nucleotides: 2. This CDR3 is built from 14 residues. CDR3 in DNA: TGTGCCAGCAGTCCAGGGGGCCTGAACACTGAAGCTTTCTTT. Translation gives CASSPGGLNTEAFF.

In this sample, this clonotype turned up many times. This rearrangement joins TRBV10-3 to TRBJ2-1, with no clear D. Germline V gives CDR1 ENHRY, CDR2 SYGVKD. The CDR3 contains 12 residues. The germline V and J ends were trimmed by 0 bases and 8 bases, with 5 bases remaining between them. The CDR3 region has the DNA TGTGCCATCAGTGAGTCCACGGATGAGCAGTTCTTC. Its translation: CAISESTDEQFF.

In this sample, this clonotype turned up a few times. The chain has TRBV4-1 and TRBJ2-7; D is possibly TRBD1 (5 bases). From germline, CDR1 is MGHRA and CDR2 YSYEKL. The CDR3 runs to 11 residues. Between the trimmed V and J ends, which lost 5 bases and 10 bases, there was a span of 12 bases. DNA of the CDR3: TGCGCCAGCAGCGTTGACAGAATTCAGTACTTC. This gives the protein CASSVDRIQYF.

The chain combines TRBV27 with TRBJ2-5, with D perhaps TRBD1 (6 bases). This CDR3 has 13 residues. Germline V gives CDR1 MNHEY, CDR2 SMNVEV (reference sequence). V lost 1 base and J 5 bases, leaving 8 bases between the germline ends. CDR3 sequence reads: CASSLWGHETQYF. The DNA of the CDR3 is TGTGCCAGCAGTTTATGGGGACACGAGACCCAGTACTTC.

This clonotype came up many times. The chain links TRBV20-1 to TRBJ2-5; D is uncertain. The CDR3 is 14 residues long. The ends were cut back, 3 bases at V and 4 bases at J, with 15 bases in the middle. Germline V lookup: CDR1 DFQATT, CDR2 SNEGSKA (reference sequence). The CDR3 DNA sequence: TGCAGTGCTAGTCTGGGCACCTCCGGAGAGACCCAGTACTTC. Protein: CSASLGTSGETQYF.

The chain links TRBV12-3 or TRBV12-4 to TRBJ1-1, with D possibly being TRBD1 (5 bases). The CDR3 loop spans 15 amino acids. The germline V and J ends were trimmed by 7 bases and 1 base, with 16 bases remaining between them. The CDR3 sequence is CASTPRPGQNTEAFF. For the CDR3, the DNA is TGTGCCAGCACCCCTAGGCCCGGACAGAACACTGAAGCTTTCTTT.

The sample holds one count of this clonotype. The chain couples TRBV12-3 or TRBV12-4 to TRBJ2-3; D call uncertain. Deletions cut 7 bases from V and 3 bases from J, with 11 bases between. The CDR3 runs to 13 residues. The CDR3 sequence is CASTAQYTDTQYF. The CDR3 bases are TGTGCCAGCACCGCCCAGTATACAGATACGCAGTATTTT.

This chain connects TRBV11-2 to TRBJ2-1; 7 nucleotides align to TRBD2. CDR1 is SGHAT and CDR2 is FQNNGV in the germline V gene. The CDR3 spans 17 residues. Losses at the gene ends were 4 bases for V and 3 bases for J; bases not matched to a gene: 12. CDR3 bases: TGTGCCAGCAGCTACCAAATGCCTAGCGGTAACTACAATGAGCAGTTCTTC. Residues: CASSYQMPSGNYNEQFF.

This clonotype appeared once. In this CDR3 the conserved last residue, phenylalanine or tryptophan, is missing, so a read error is likely. The chain employs TRBV7-2 and TRBJ1-4; tentatively, D is TRBD1 (5 bases). The CDR3 has 14 residues. Germline V CDR1 and CDR2: SGHTA, FQGNSA. The V end lost 5 bases, the J end lost 5 bases, and 12 bases lay between the germline ends. The DNA of the CDR3 is TGTGCCAGCAGCCCGGGGCCGAACAATGAAAAACTGTTTCTT. Translated, it gives CASSPGPNNEKLFL.

This clonotype was detected ten times or more. The chain links TRBV20-1 to TRBJ2-1, with D maybe TRBD1 (6 bases). Germline-derived CDR1 and CDR2 are DFQATT and SNEGSKA (reference sequence). The V and J ends lost 2 bases and 8 bases respectively, with 19 bases between them. CDR3 length: 15 amino acids. DNA of the CDR3: TGCAGTGCTAGATCCCCAAGCGGCCAGGGGTATGAGCAGTTCTTC. Encoded protein: CSARSPSGQGYEQFF.

This chain joins TRBV4-1 and TRBJ1-1, with D unresolved. The CDR3 length is 14 residues. The V gene lost 4 bases and the J gene lost 5 bases, with 14 bases spanning the gap. Germline V gives CDR1 MGHRA, CDR2 YSYEKL. CDR3 sequence: CASSRKDLVTEAFF. The DNA of the CDR3 is TGCGCCAGCAGCCGGAAGGACTTGGTGACTGAAGCTTTCTTT.

The chain is built from TRBV20-1 and TRBJ2-2; 8 positions match TRBD1. Germline V CDR1 and CDR2: DFQATT, SNEGSKA (reference sequence). After removal of 5 bases from V and 1 base from J, the junction contained 3 bases not matched to a gene. CDR3 length: 14 amino acids. The CDR3 region has the DNA TGCAGTGCTGCCGGGACAGGGAACACCGGGGAGCTGTTTTTT. This translates into CSAAGTGNTGELFF.

Many counts were recorded for this clonotype. This chain uses TRBV27 with TRBJ1-2; TRBD1 is a possible D gene (6 bases). V gave up 8 bases and J gave up 4 bases, with 11 bases separating them. Germline V lookup: CDR1 MNHEY, CDR2 SMNVEV (reference sequence). CDR3 size: 12 residues. The DNA for the CDR3 is TGTGCCAGCCTCTACAGGGTCTATGGCTACACCTTC. This gives the protein CASLYRVYGYTF.

This clonotype was seen repeatedly, ten times or more. The chain uses TRBV12-3 or TRBV12-4 and TRBJ2-5; TRBD2 might be the D (5 bases). This CDR3 spans 15 amino acids. Deletions cut 7 bases from V and 5 bases from J, with 20 bases between. CDR3 sequence (DNA): TGTGCCAGCAACCTTGGACCCTCTCCGGGGGAGACCCAGTACTTC. It yields the protein CASNLGPSPGETQYF.

In regard to this clonotype: A single base separates this from a much larger clone, so it may be a read error. The CDR3 region is CASSMDGVIEQYF. In nucleotides, the CDR3 is TGTGCCAGCAGCATGGACGGGGTGATCGAGCAGTACTTC. This sequence joins TRBV5-4 and TRBJ2-4, with TRBD2 as a possible D gene (5 bases). Judging by the DNA end, TRBJ2-7 fits better; the J call may be wrong. The CDR3 contains 13 residues. Germline V gene lookup returns CDR1 SGHNT and CDR2 YYREEE (reference sequence).

This clonotype was detected many times. The rearrangement uses TRBV29-1 and TRBJ1-6; 8 nucleotides match TRBD1. Germline lookup yields CDR1 SQVTM and CDR2 ANQGSEA. This CDR3 has 13 residues. Trimming at V came to 5 bases and at J to 9 bases, leaving 6 bases not matched to a gene. The CDR3 DNA is TGCAGCGTTCAGGGGGCGTTGGGTTCACCCCTCCACTTT. It translates to CSVQGALGSPLHF.

The chain carries TRBV7-2 and TRBJ2-5; D remains unclear. The closer fit of TRBJ2-7 to the DNA end suggests the J call may be wrong. Germline CDR1 is SGHTA and CDR2 is FQGNSA. The CDR3 extends over 14 amino acids. CDR3 sequence (DNA): TGTGCCAGCAGCCTCGGGTCCTCAATGGACGAGCAGTACTTC. It codes for CASSLGSSMDEQYF.